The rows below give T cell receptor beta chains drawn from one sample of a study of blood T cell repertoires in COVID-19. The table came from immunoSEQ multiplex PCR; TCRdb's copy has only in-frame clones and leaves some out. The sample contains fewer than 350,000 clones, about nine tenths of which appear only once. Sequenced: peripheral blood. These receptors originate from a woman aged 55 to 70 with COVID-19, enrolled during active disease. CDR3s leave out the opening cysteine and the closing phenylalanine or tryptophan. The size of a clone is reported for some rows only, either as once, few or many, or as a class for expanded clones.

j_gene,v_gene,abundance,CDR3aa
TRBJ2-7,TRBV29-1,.,SVRRDRGYEQY
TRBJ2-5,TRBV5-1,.,ASSWRTEGETQY
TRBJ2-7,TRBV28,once,ASSGSAGGRYEQY
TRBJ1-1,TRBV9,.,ASSVEQGNTEAF
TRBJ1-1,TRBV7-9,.,ASSLARGTEAF
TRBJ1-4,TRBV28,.,ASRSGGALREKLF
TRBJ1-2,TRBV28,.,ASSFEGMIGGYT
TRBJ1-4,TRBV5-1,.,ASSLAGASNEKLF
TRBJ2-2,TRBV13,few,ASTPPGERAHTGELF
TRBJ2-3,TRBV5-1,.,ASSSGGPTDTQY
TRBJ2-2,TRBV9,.,ASSSPTGTGELF
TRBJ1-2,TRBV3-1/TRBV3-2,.,ASSQVGDRQGRGYT
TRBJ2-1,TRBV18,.,ASSPPGQGDNEQF
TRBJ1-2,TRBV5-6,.,ASSLGWQGHYGYT
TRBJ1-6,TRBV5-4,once,ASSPTGSVYNSPLH
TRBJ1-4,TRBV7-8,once,ASSSWTEPNEKLF
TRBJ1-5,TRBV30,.,AWGRTGGNQPQH
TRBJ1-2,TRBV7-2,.,ASSPDRGRYGYT
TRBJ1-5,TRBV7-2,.,ASSTATGGDSNQPQH
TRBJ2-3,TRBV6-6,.,ASRDRGPDTQY
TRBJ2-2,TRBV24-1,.,ATSDLKGDGELF
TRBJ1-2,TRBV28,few,ASSARTGTNYGYT
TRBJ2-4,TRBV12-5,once,ASGLVQGGGADIQY
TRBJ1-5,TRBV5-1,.,ASSTGTGNQPQH
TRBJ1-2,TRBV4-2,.,ASSQDGRATYGYT
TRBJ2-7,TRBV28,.,ASRLGSAGGYEQY
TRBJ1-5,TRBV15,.,ATSRDLQVQPQH
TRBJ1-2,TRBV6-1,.,ASSEAGTIFKQGVSYGYT
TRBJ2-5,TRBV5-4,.,ASSEIAGGSETQY
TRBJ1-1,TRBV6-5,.,ASRSHGLATEAF
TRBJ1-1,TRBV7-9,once,ASSLGQGRFGEAF
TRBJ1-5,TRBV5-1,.,ASSPRDSLNQPQH
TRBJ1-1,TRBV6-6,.,ASRTSMTEAF
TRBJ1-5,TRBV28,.,ASSLTGTKLTQPQH
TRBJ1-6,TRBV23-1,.,ASSQSTGPNSPLH